The 28 T cell receptor beta chains below all came from one sample that was sequenced in a study of blood T cell repertoires in COVID-19. Libraries were prepared by immunoSEQ multiplex PCR; TCRdb keeps only in-frame clonotypes and omits some of them. The sample records hundreds of thousands of clones, 86% being singletons. Sequenced material: peripheral blood. The source of these receptors is a man of 80 years or more with acute or convalescent COVID-19.

This rearrangement joins TRBV7-3 to TRBJ2-2; 13 nucleotides align to TRBD2. V was clipped by 1 base and J by 6 bases; unmatched bases: 5. Germline-derived CDR1 and CDR2 are SGHTA and FQGTGA. This CDR3 is 17 amino acids long. The CDR3 nucleotides read TGTGCCAGCAGCTTAAGGACTAGCGGGAGTAGCGCCGGGGAGCTGTTTTTT. It encodes CASSLRTSGSSAGELFF.

In regard to this clone: Other DNA sequences in this specimen translate into the identical CDR3. The chain joins TRBV7-2 to TRBJ2-7; D gene uncertain. The CDR3 is 14 amino acids. Trimming took 1 base from V and 2 from J, leaving 9 bases between them. The germline V gene has CDR1 SGHTA and CDR2 FQGNSA. The CDR3 loop is CASSLDAGTYEQYF. The CDR3 DNA sequence: TGTGCCAGCAGCTTAGATGCAGGCACCTACGAGCAGTACTTC.

The CDR3 DNA reads TGTGCCAGCAGTTTCAGACTAGCGGGGGGTTCTGGGGCCAACGTCCTGACTTTC. This gives the protein CASSFRLAGGSGANVLTF. This sequence joins TRBV27 and TRBJ2-6, with 13 bases that match TRBD2. The V and J ends lost 3 bases and 1 base, in that order; junction bases with no gene match: 3. This CDR3 contains 18 residues. Germline assignment: CDR1 MNHEY and CDR2 SMNVEV (reference sequence).

V and J are TRBV5-1 and TRBJ2-5; TRBD1 matches 9 bases. The CDR3 loop spans 19 amino acids. CDR1 is SGHRS and CDR2 is YFSETQ in the germline V gene. V lost 4 bases to trimming and J lost 2 bases; unmatched junction nucleotides: 18. The CDR3 sequence: CASSQTDSTGGAGQETQYF. CDR3 DNA: TGCGCCAGCAGCCAGACCGACAGTACAGGGGGCGCGGGACAAGAGACCCAGTACTTC.

The chain employs TRBV5-8 and TRBJ2-7; 10 nucleotides match TRBD1. V shed 1 base, J shed 8 bases, and the junction held 6 bases outside the gene matches. CDR1 and CDR2 from the germline V gene are SGHTS and YDEGEE. The CDR3 runs to 14 residues. CDR3 loop: CASSLLGTGAKQYF. The CDR3 DNA reads as TGTGCCAGCAGCTTGTTAGGGACAGGGGCTAAGCAGTACTTC.

In its sample, this clone was seen once. The chain carries TRBV6-5 and TRBJ1-2, with 9 bases lining up with TRBD1. This CDR3 contains 15 residues. The germline V gene has CDR1 MNHEY and CDR2 SVGAGI. Losses at the gene ends were 5 bases for V and 4 bases for J; bases not matched to a gene: 8. CDR3 nucleotide sequence: TGTGCCAGCAGTACGGGACAGGGAAGAATCTATGGCTACACCTTC. Its protein product is CASSTGQGRIYGYTF.

This clone showed up just once. This chain links TRBV27 with TRBJ1-5; D is ambiguous. V gave up 0 bases and J gave up 6 bases, with 6 bases separating them. The CDR3 spans 13 residues. Per germline, CDR1 MNHEY and CDR2 SMNVEV (reference sequence). The chain's CDR3 is CASSLSRSQPQHF. DNA of the CDR3: TGTGCCAGCAGTTTATCGAGGAGTCAGCCCCAGCATTTT.

As concerns this clone: This CDR3 is also generated by other DNA sequences in the sample. The V call is TRBV5-1, the J call TRBJ2-7; TRBD2 agrees at 7 bases. Looked up from germline, CDR1 is SGHRS and CDR2 is YFSETQ. This CDR3 spans 16 amino acids. J lost 0 bases, V lost 0 bases, and 6 bases had no gene match. CDR3 sequence (DNA): TGCGCCAGCAGCTTGGGGCTAGCGGTTAGCTCCTACGAGCAGTACTTC. Amino acid sequence: CASSLGLAVSSYEQYF.

A note on this clone: At the DNA level, this CDR3 is encoded by other sequences in the same sample as well. The gene calls are TRBV11-2 and TRBJ1-1, with D tentatively TRBD1 (5 bases). Between the trimmed V and J ends, which lost 0 bases and 0 bases, there was a span of 5 bases. Germline CDR1 reads SGHAT; CDR2 reads FQNNGV. The CDR3 contains 14 residues. CDR3 nucleotides: TGTGCCAGCAGCTTAGACAGGGTGAACACTGAAGCTTTCTTT. Translation gives CASSLDRVNTEAFF.

The chain has TRBV19 and TRBJ1-5, with 11 bases that match TRBD1. In germline, CDR1 is LNHDA, CDR2 SQIVND (reference sequence). V trimming: 3 bases; J trimming: 7 bases; junction bases outside the gene matches: 14. The CDR3 covers 18 residues. CDR3 region: CASSILGKGQGARQPQHF. DNA for the CDR3: TGTGCCAGTAGTATCCTAGGGAAAGGACAGGGGGCACGGCAGCCCCAGCATTTT.

V and J are TRBV12-3 or TRBV12-4 and TRBJ2-3; no firm D call. V lost 6 bases, J lost 6 bases, and 10 bases lay in between. This CDR3 has 12 amino acids. CDR3 DNA sequence: TGTGCCAGCAGCCCTAACAGCGATACGCAGTATTTT. It specifies CASSPNSDTQYF.

Only a few counts were recorded for this clone. This sample also contains other DNA sequences that code for the same CDR3. V usage is TRBV5-1 and J usage is TRBJ2-1, with 8 bases aligning to TRBD2. V was clipped by 4 bases and J by 3 bases; unmatched bases: 6. The CDR3 is made up of 15 amino acids. Germline loops: CDR1 SGHRS, CDR2 YFSETQ. For the CDR3, the DNA is TGCGCCAGCAGCGTCACCGGGACTAGCTACAATGAGCAGTTCTTC. This encodes CASSVTGTSYNEQFF.

The chain recombines TRBV7-6 with TRBJ2-3; 12 positions match TRBD2. The germline V gene has CDR1 SGHVS and CDR2 FNYEAQ. This CDR3 spans 18 amino acids. V dropped 6 bases and J dropped 0; count of bases not matched to a gene: 10. The CDR3 DNA follows: TGTGCCAGCAGTCAAATGACTAGCGGGAGTGGAAGCACAGATACGCAGTATTTT. Its protein product is CASSQMTSGSGSTDTQYF.

The J gene is TRBJ2-3, the V gene TRBV11-3; tentatively, D is TRBD2 (7 bases). V was shortened by 1 base and J by 3 bases, with 14 bases between the two germline ends. Germline CDR1 is SGHNT and CDR2 is YENEEA. This CDR3 is built from 16 residues. The CDR3 DNA is TGTGCCAGCAGCTTAGGGGGGCGGGAGCGGACAGATACGCAGTATTTT. Translated: CASSLGGRERTDTQYF. The entire variable domain, with the rest obtained from reference TRBV11-3 and TRBJ2-3, is as follows: EAGVVQSPRYKIIEKKQPVAFWCNPISGHNTLYWYLQNLGQGPELLIRYENEEAVDDSQLPKDRFSAERLKGVDSTLKIQPAELGDSAVYLCASSLGGRERTDTQYFGPGTRLTVL.

The chain uses TRBV21-1 and TRBJ1-3; the tabulated D call, TRBD1, remains unverified against the DNA. TRBV21-1 is listed as a pseudogene. The CDR3 has 11 residues. CDR3 loop: CASSSGNTIYF. CDR3 nucleotide sequence: TGTGCCAGCAGCTCAGGAAACACCATATATTTT.

Here the CDR3 reads CASSQTRYGEQFF. The DNA of the CDR3 is TGTGCCAGCAGCCAAACTAGATATGGTGAGCAGTTCTTC. The V call is TRBV14, the J call TRBJ2-1; possibly TRBD2 for D (5 bases). CDR3 length: 13 amino acids. The ends were cut back, 2 bases at V and 9 bases at J, with 11 bases in the middle. Germline-derived CDR1 and CDR2 are SGHDN and FVKESK.

The chain couples TRBV2 to TRBJ2-5, with TRBD2 as a possible D gene (7 bases). This CDR3 region has 15 residues. The germline CDR1 and CDR2 sequences are SNHLY and FYNNEI. Trimming shortened V by 6 bases and J by 4 bases, and 18 bases separated the two germline ends. CDR3 sequence: CASRRGGAMGETQYF. CDR3 sequence (DNA): TGTGCCAGCAGAAGGGGGGGCGCCATGGGAGAGACCCAGTACTTC.

This clone is a singleton in its sample. The chain is built from TRBV19 and TRBJ1-2; 11 bases agree with TRBD1. With 6 bases clipped from V and 5 bases from J, the junction kept 5 bases outside the gene matches. CDR3 length: 14 residues. The germline CDR1 and CDR2 sequences are LNHDA and SQIVND (reference sequence). The CDR3 DNA reads TGTGCCAGTAGAGCAGGGACAGGGGGATATGGCTACACCTTC. Its protein product is CASRAGTGGYGYTF.

This clone is a singleton in its sample. J is TRBJ2-3 and V is TRBV28; 9 bases are shared with TRBD1. The CDR3 sequence is 15 residues long. The germline gives CDR1 MDHEN, CDR2 SYDVKM. J lost 6 bases, V lost 1 base, and 5 bases had no gene match. The CDR3 region is CASSLYGQGMDTQYF. The CDR3 DNA sequence: TGTGCCAGCAGTTTATATGGACAGGGGATGGATACGCAGTATTTT.

The gene calls are TRBV7-8 and TRBJ1-3, with a possible D match to TRBD1 (6 bases). From germline, CDR1 is SGHVS and CDR2 FQNEAQ. The CDR3 covers 19 residues. Trimming cost V 7 bases and J 0 bases, with 25 bases left between them. Here the CDR3 reads CASIKSTRKGVDSGNTIYF. In nucleotides, the CDR3 is TGTGCCAGCATAAAATCGACCCGTAAGGGGGTCGACTCTGGAAACACCATATATTTT.

V usage is TRBV19 and J usage is TRBJ1-4, with a weak D call TRBD1 (6 bases). This CDR3 is built from 20 residues. Trimming pared 5 bases from V and 7 bases from J, leaving 32 bases between. Looked up from germline, CDR1 is LNHDA and CDR2 is SQIVND (reference sequence). In DNA form, the CDR3 reads TGTGCCAGTAGTCCCCGTCACAGGGAGTTCCGAGTAACGTCCTTTGAAAAACTGTTTTTT. This sequence encodes CASSPRHREFRVTSFEKLFF.

The CDR3 loop is CASSLGRALTDTQYF. CDR3 nucleotide sequence: TGTGCCAGCAGCTTAGGCAGGGCCCTCACAGATACGCAGTATTTT. The rearrangement links TRBV7-2 to TRBJ2-3, with D possibly TRBD1 on 5 matching bases. The CDR3 loop spans 15 amino acids. Per the germline V gene, CDR1 is SGHTA and CDR2 is FQGNSA. Deletions cut 1 base from V and 2 bases from J, with 10 bases between. The complete variable domain, with remaining parts taken from reference TRBV7-2 and TRBJ2-3, reads GAGVSQSPSNKVTEKGKDVELRCDPISGHTALYWYRQSLGQGLEFLIYFQGNSAPDKSGLPSDRFSAERTGGSVSTLTIQRTQQEDSAVYLCASSLGRALTDTQYFGPGTRLTVL.

The CDR3 DNA is TGTGCCAGCAGCCAAGGACTAGCTAGGAAGTTCTTC. Residues: CASSQGLARKFF. The V and J genes are TRBV3-1 (or the pseudogene TRBV3-2) and TRBJ2-1; 7 nucleotides line up with TRBD2. Trimming at V came to 1 base and at J to 14 bases, leaving 5 bases not matched to a gene. The CDR3 sequence is 12 residues long. CDR1 is LGHDT and CDR2 is YNNKEL in the germline V gene (reference sequence).

This chain joins TRBV6-2 or TRBV6-3 and TRBJ1-5, with TRBD1 matching 7 bases. CDR1 MNHEY and CDR2 SVGEGT come from the germline V gene. V lost 2 bases, J lost 0 bases, and 13 bases stayed unmatched. This CDR3 spans 19 amino acids. The CDR3 nucleotides are TGTGCCAGCAGTTACATCCGGGACAGACCGATCGATAGCAATCAGCCCCAGCATTTT. Translating it yields CASSYIRDRPIDSNQPQHF.

V is TRBV19 and J is TRBJ2-2, with unresolved D. Germline values: CDR1 LNHDA, CDR2 SQIVND (reference sequence). The CDR3 extends over 11 amino acids. Trimming cost V 7 bases and J 6 bases, with 6 bases left between them. Written as DNA, the CDR3 is TGTGCCAGTAACTTCGCCGGGGAGCTGTTTTTT. As protein: CASNFAGELFF.

V is TRBV5-8 and J is TRBJ2-5; TRBD2 might be the D (7 bases). This CDR3 has 15 residues. Germline CDR1 is SGHTS and CDR2 is YDEGEE. Between the trimmed V and J ends, which lost 4 bases and 2 bases, there was a span of 15 bases. The CDR3 spells CASSPGRGAQETQYF. CDR3 DNA sequence: TGTGCCAGCAGCCCGGGGAGGGGGGCACAAGAGACCCAGTACTTC.

This chain connects TRBV24-1 to TRBJ1-4; D is perhaps TRBD1 (6 bases). This CDR3 contains 14 residues. V was shortened by 5 bases and J by 7 bases, with 13 bases between the two germline ends. CDR1 and CDR2 from the germline V gene are KGHDR and SFDVKD. CDR3 sequence: CATSGTANGEKLFF. CDR3 nucleotide sequence: TGTGCCACCAGTGGGACAGCAAATGGTGAAAAACTGTTTTTT.

The V gene is TRBV27, the J gene TRBJ2-1; 8 nucleotides align to TRBD2. Germline V gives CDR1 MNHEY, CDR2 SMNVEV (reference sequence). V dropped 4 bases and J dropped 7; count of bases not matched to a gene: 6. The CDR3 length is 14 residues. CDR3 sequence reads: CASSYGREQNEQFF. CDR3 sequence (DNA): TGTGCCAGCAGTTACGGGAGGGAACAGAATGAGCAGTTCTTC.